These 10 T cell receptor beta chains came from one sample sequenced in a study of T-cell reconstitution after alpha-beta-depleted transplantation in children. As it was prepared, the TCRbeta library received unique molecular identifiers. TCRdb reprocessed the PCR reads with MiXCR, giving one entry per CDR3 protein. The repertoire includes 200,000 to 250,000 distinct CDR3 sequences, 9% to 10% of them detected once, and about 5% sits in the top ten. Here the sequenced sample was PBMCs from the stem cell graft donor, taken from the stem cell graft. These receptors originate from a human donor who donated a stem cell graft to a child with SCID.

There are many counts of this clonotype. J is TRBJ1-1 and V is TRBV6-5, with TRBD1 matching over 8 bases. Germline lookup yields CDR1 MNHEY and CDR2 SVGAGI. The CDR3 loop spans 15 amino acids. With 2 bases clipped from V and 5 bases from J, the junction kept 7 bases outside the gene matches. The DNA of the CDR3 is TGTGCCAGCAGTTACGGACAGGGATTCCGAACTGAAGCTTTCTTT. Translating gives CASSYGQGFRTEAFF.

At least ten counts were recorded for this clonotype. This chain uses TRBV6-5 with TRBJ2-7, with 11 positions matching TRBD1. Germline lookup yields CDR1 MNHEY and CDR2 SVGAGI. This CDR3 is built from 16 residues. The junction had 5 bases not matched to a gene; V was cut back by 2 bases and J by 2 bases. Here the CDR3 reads CASSYRSGQGAYEQYF. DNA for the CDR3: TGTGCCAGCAGTTACCGCTCGGGACAGGGGGCCTACGAGCAGTACTTC.

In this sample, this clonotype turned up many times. Here the CDR3 reads CAVLAGGELFF. CDR3 nucleotide sequence: TGTGCCGTACTAGCGGGGGGGGAGCTGTTTTTT. The chain combines TRBV27 with TRBJ2-2; 10 bases are a match to TRBD2. The CDR3 length is 11 residues. J gave up 8 bases and V 11 bases, and 2 bases lay outside the gene matches. Germline CDR1 MNHEY, CDR2 SMNVEV (reference sequence).

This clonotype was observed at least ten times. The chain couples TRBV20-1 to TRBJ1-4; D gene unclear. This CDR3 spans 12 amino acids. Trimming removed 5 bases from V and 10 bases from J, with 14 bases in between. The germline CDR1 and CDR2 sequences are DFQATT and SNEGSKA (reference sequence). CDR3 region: CSAQGGGGKLFF. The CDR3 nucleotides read TGCAGTGCTCAAGGTGGTGGCGGAAAACTGTTTTTT.

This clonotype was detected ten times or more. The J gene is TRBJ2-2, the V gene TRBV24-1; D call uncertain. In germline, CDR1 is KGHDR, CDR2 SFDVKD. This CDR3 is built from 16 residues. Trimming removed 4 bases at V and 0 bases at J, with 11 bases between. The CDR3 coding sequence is TGTGCCACCAGTGAGCTTTCCCATCCGAACACCGGGGAGCTGTTTTTT. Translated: CATSELSHPNTGELFF.

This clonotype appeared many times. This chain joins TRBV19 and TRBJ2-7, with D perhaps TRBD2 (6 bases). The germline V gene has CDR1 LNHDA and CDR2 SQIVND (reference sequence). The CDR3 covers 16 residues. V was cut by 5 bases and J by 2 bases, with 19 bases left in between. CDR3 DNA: TGTGCCAGTAGTTCCGACGGGACTCCCAAACCCTACGAGCAGTACTTC. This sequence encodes CASSSDGTPKPYEQYF.

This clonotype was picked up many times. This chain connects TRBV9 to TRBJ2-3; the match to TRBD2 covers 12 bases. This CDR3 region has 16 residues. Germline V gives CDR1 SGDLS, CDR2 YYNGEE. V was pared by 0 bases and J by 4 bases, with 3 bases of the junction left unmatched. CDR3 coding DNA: TGTGCCAGCAGCGTAGCTAGCGGGGGGGCCGCAGATACGCAGTATTTT. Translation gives CASSVASGGAADTQYF. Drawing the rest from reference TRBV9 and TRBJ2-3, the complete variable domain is DSGVTQTPKHLITATGQRVTLRCSPRSGDLSVYWYQQSLDQGLQFLIQYYNGEERAKGNILERFSAQQFPDLHSELNLSSLELGDSALYFCASSVASGGAADTQYFGPGTRLTVL.

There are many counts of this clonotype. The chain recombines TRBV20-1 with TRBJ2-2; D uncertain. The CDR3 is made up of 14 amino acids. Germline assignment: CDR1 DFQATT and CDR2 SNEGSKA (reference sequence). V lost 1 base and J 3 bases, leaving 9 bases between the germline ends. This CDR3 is CSARVPRDTGELFF. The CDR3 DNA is TGCAGTGCTAGAGTGCCCCGGGACACCGGGGAGCTGTTTTTT.

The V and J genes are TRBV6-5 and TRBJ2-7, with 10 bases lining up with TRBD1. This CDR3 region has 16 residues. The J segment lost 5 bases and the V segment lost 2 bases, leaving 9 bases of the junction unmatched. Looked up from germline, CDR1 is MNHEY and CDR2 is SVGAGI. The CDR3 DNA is TGTGCCAGCAGTTACGGAGACGGGACAGGGGCCCACGAGCAGTACTTC. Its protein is CASSYGDGTGAHEQYF.

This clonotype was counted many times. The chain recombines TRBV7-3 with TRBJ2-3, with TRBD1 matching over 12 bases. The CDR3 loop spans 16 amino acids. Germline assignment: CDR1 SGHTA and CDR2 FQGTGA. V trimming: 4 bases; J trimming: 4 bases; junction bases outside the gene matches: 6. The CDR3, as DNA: TGTGCCAGCAGCTACGGGACAGGGGGCCTCGCAGATACGCAGTATTTT. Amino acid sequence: CASSYGTGGLADTQYF.